In this sample, the clone carrying this T cell receptor beta chain turned up once. The antigen is undetermined. The data were obtained in a study of shared clonotypes between healthy human individuals. Study context: Per donor, three plates held CD4 naive cells, three held CD4 memory, two held CD8 naive and one held CD8 memory. Study observations and caveats: Non-shared clonotypes had lower generation probabilities than clonotypes shared by all four sorted-subset donors.

Germline CDR1 ENHRY, CDR2 SYGVKD. The CDR3 spans 13 residues. V gave up 7 bases and J gave up 4 bases, with 13 bases separating them. Authors' data handling: Filtering differed, since immunoSEQ gave only junction sequences and no quality scores. Using immunoSEQ multiplex PCR, the repertoire was profiled, and TCRdb retains in-frame clones only, with some absent. The DNA gave D and trimming, while V, J and clone size come from that table. The sample yields about 1.5 million clones, 95% to 99% seen once. V and J are TRBV10-3 and TRBJ1-2; perhaps TRBD1 as D (5 bases). This clonotype was sampled from a man in his thirties or forties in good health. The specimen was naive CD4+ T cells sorted from blood. Specified subset: CD45RA+ positively selected. CDR3 sequence: CAITPTESYGYTF. The CDR3 DNA sequence: TGTGCCATCACTCCGACAGAGTCCTATGGCTACACCTTC.